This T cell receptor beta chain was sequenced during a study of STAT5B mutations in CD4+ large granular lymphocyte leukemia. The data were produced by immunoSEQ multiplex PCR, yet TCRdb's version contains in-frame clones alone and is incomplete. The sample has roughly 36,000 clones; approximately 89% are singletons. V was cut by 4 bases and J by 0 bases, with 16 bases left in between. This CDR3 has 17 amino acids. Germline-derived CDR1 and CDR2 are SGHRS and YFSETQ. The rearrangement uses TRBV5-1 and TRBJ1-4; D is possibly TRBD1 (5 bases). This clonotype was sampled from a human donor in good health. Sample: CD4+ T cells from blood buffy coats. In DNA form, the CDR3 reads TGCGCCAGCAGCGTGACAGCCCGAGTTTCAACTAATGAAAAACTGTTTTTT. Protein product: CASSVTARVSTNEKLFF. The full variable domain, with the rest looked up from reference TRBV5-1 and TRBJ1-4, is KAGVTQTPRYLIKTRGQQVTLSCSPISGHRSVSWYQQTPGQGLQFLFEYFSETQRNKGNFPGRFSGRQFSNSRSEMNVSTLELGDSALYLCASSVTARVSTNEKLFFGSGTQLSVL.